The 16 T cell receptor beta chains presented below share a single source sample, sequenced in a study of spatial heterogeneity in lung cancer. Time point specified: blood at routine non-recurrence follow-up after resection. TCRdb re-derived calls from the 5' RACE reads in MiXCR, one entry per CDR3 protein. The sample carries nearly 95,000 distinct CDR3 sequences, roughly 21% recorded once. The material sequenced was PBMCs, taken at follow-up. These receptors all stem from a male donor with early-stage non-small cell lung cancer.

The chain couples TRBV2 to TRBJ2-2; D is unclear. This CDR3 is 13 amino acids long. Per the germline V gene, CDR1 is SNHLY and CDR2 is FYNNEI. V was shortened by 4 bases and J by 7 bases, with 10 bases between the two germline ends. The CDR3 is CASSVMQDGELFF. CDR3 coding DNA: TGTGCCAGCAGTGTTATGCAGGACGGGGAGCTGTTTTTT. The full variable domain, with the rest looked up from reference TRBV2 and TRBJ2-2, is EPEVTQTPSHQVTQMGQEVILRCVPISNHLYFYWYRQILGQKVEFLVSFYNNEISEKSEIFDDQFSVERPDGSNFTLKIRSTKLEDSAMYFCASSVMQDGELFFGEGSRLTVL.

At least ten counts were recorded for this clonotype. CDR3 in amino acids: CASSRFREPNQPQHF. CDR3 sequence (DNA): TGTGCCAGCAGCCGATTTAGAGAACCCAATCAGCCCCAGCATTTT. The genes are TRBV6-5 and TRBJ1-5; D ambiguous. Trimming cost V 6 bases and J 3 bases, with 15 bases left between them. In germline, CDR1 is MNHEY, CDR2 SVGAGI. The CDR3 has 15 residues.

This chain links TRBV20-1 with TRBJ1-5, with unresolved D. Trimming removed 5 bases from V and 1 base from J, with 9 bases in between. Germline V gene data show CDR1 as DFQATT and CDR2 as SNEGSKA (reference sequence). The CDR3 length is 13 residues. CDR3 loop: CSAYPDSNQPQHF. The DNA of the CDR3 is TGCAGTGCTTATCCGGACAGCAATCAGCCCCAGCATTTT.

This clonotype was detected only a few times. CDR3 amino acids: CASGLSRLAGGISYNEQFF. CDR3 DNA: TGTGCTAGTGGTTTGTCTCGACTAGCGGGGGGGATCAGCTACAATGAGCAGTTCTTC. The chain recombines TRBV12-5 with TRBJ2-1; TRBD2 matches 14 bases. Germline V gives CDR1 LGHNT, CDR2 FRNRAP. The CDR3 consists of 19 residues. The V gene end was trimmed by 2 bases and the J gene end by 3 bases; junction bases not matched to a gene: 9.

This clonotype appeared a few times. The V and J genes are TRBV4-2 and TRBJ2-2, with 7 bases lining up with TRBD1. The length of the CDR3 is 16 residues. The V segment lost 4 bases and the J segment 3 bases; nucleotides outside the gene matches: 8. The germline CDR1 and CDR2 sequences are LGHNA and YNFKEQ. The DNA for the CDR3 is TGTGCCAGCAGCCCTATTAGGGGGCCTGACACCGGGGAGCTGTTTTTT. It translates to CASSPIRGPDTGELFF.

V is TRBV7-9 and J is TRBJ1-3; unclear D gene. The CDR3 length is 13 residues. Trimming removed 5 bases from V and 8 bases from J, with 13 bases in between. Germline V gene sequence: CDR1 SEHNR, CDR2 FQNEAQ (reference sequence). The CDR3 sequence is CASSALNWDTIYF. The CDR3 DNA reads as TGTGCCAGCAGCGCCTTAAATTGGGACACCATATATTTT.

This chain uses TRBV29-1 with TRBJ1-2; perhaps TRBD1 as D (6 bases). Trimming took off 6 bases at V and 0 bases at J, with 17 bases between the two ends. This CDR3 has 15 amino acids. Germline values: CDR1 SQVTM, CDR2 ANQGSEA. The CDR3 loop is CSVGRGATANYGYTF. The CDR3 coding sequence is TGCAGCGTCGGGAGGGGGGCAACAGCTAACTATGGCTACACCTTC. The full variable domain, rest sourced from reference TRBV29-1 and TRBJ1-2, is SAVISQKPSRDICQRGTSLTIQCQVDSQVTMMFWYRQQPGQSLTLIATANQGSEATYESGFVIDKFPISRPNLTFSTLTVSNMSPEDSSIYLCSVGRGATANYGYTFGSGTRLTVV.

J is TRBJ1-2 and V is TRBV3-2. TRBV3-2 is deemed a pseudogene. The CDR3 spans 15 residues. The CDR3 loop is CASSQATGFNYGYTF. CDR3 sequence (DNA): TGTGCCAGCAGCCAAGCCACGGGGTTTAACTATGGCTACACCTTC.

This clonotype turned up a few times. The rearrangement links TRBV6-2 or TRBV6-3 to TRBJ1-1; 8 bases line up with TRBD1. V gave up 2 bases and J gave up 4 bases; unmatched junction bases: 9. This CDR3 is 16 amino acids long. Germline V gene lookup returns CDR1 MNHEY and CDR2 SVGEGT. In DNA, the CDR3 is TGTGCCAGCAGTTACCAGGTACACAGGGGGGGCACTGAAGCTTTCTTT. It translates to CASSYQVHRGGTEAFF.

The chain joins TRBV3-1 to TRBJ1-5, with a tentative D call TRBD1 (5 bases). The CDR3 contains 18 residues. Germline assignment: CDR1 LGHDT and CDR2 YNNKEL (reference sequence). V was cut by 0 bases and J by 3 bases, with 18 bases left in between. The DNA of the CDR3 is TGTGCCAGCAGCCAAGAAATTCGACGACAGAGCAACAATCAGCCCCAGCATTTT. It translates to CASSQEIRRQSNNQPQHF.

V and J are TRBV2 and TRBJ2-5; the D gene is possibly TRBD1 (7 bases). V gave up 7 bases and J gave up 5 bases, with 23 bases separating them. Germline-derived CDR1 and CDR2 are SNHLY and FYNNEI. The CDR3 totals 16 residues. The CDR3 DNA reads TGTGCCAGCACCAGGGGGGCGCGCCAGCAAGGCGAGACCCAGTACTTC. This gives the protein CASTRGARQQGETQYF.

This chain joins TRBV27 and TRBJ1-2; D unclear. Trimming removed 3 bases from V and 2 bases from J, with 7 bases in between. Germline assignment: CDR1 MNHEY and CDR2 SMNVEV (reference sequence). The CDR3 is 13 amino acids. CDR3 residues: CASSFGGNYGYTF. The CDR3 region has the DNA TGTGCCAGCAGTTTTGGAGGGAACTATGGCTACACCTTC.

The V call is TRBV6-6, the J call TRBJ2-2; the match to TRBD2 covers 11 bases. The CDR3 is 16 amino acids. Germline loops: CDR1 MNHNY, CDR2 SVGAGI (reference sequence). V shed 4 bases, J shed 6 bases, and the junction held 7 bases outside the gene matches. As DNA, the CDR3 is TGTGCCAGCAGTTGGGGTATAGCGGGAGGGCCCGGGGAGCTGTTTTTT. It codes for CASSWGIAGGPGELFF.

J is TRBJ2-2 and V is TRBV7-6, with D unresolved. Germline V gene lookup returns CDR1 SGHVS and CDR2 FNYEAQ. The CDR3 contains 15 residues. V was clipped by 2 bases and J by 6 bases, with 13 bases between them. The CDR3 DNA reads TGTGCCAGCAGCTTACGGAGCGATTGGGCCGGGGAGCTGTTTTTT. This sequence encodes CASSLRSDWAGELFF.

J is TRBJ2-1 and V is TRBV19; weak D call: TRBD1 (6 bases). Germline V gene lookup returns CDR1 LNHDA and CDR2 SQIVND (reference sequence). Trimming took off 6 bases at V and 4 bases at J, with 16 bases between the two ends. This CDR3 contains 15 residues. CDR3 DNA: TGTGCCAGTAGCACCCGGGACAAACAATACAATGAGCAGTTCTTC. It codes for CASSTRDKQYNEQFF. The full variable domain, completed using reference TRBV19 and TRBJ2-1, is DGGITQSPKYLFRKEGQNVTLSCEQNLNHDAMYWYRQDPGQGLRLIYYSQIVNDFQKGDIAEGYSVSREKKESFPLTVTSAQKNPTAFYLCASSTRDKQYNEQFFGPGTRLTVL.

This clonotype was observed a handful of times. This chain joins TRBV19 and TRBJ2-5, with TRBD1 matching over 8 bases. Germline lookup yields CDR1 LNHDA and CDR2 SQIVND (reference sequence). The CDR3 length is 14 residues. The ends lost 7 bases at V and 5 bases at J; junction bases unmatched: 9. The CDR3 loop is CASKRGQGGETQYF. The CDR3 region has the DNA TGTGCCAGTAAACGAGGACAGGGAGGCGAGACCCAGTACTTC.